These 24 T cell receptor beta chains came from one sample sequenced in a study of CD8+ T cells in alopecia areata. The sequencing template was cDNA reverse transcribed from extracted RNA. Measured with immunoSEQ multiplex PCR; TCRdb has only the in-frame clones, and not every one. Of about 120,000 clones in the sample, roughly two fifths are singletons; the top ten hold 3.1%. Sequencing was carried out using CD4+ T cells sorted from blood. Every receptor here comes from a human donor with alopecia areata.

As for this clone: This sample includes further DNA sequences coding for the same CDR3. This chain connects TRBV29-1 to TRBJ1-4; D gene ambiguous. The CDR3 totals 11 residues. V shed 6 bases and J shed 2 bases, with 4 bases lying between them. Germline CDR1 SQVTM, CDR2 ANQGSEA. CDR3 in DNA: TGCAGCGTAAGGACTAATGAAAAACTGTTTTTT. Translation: CSVRTNEKLFF. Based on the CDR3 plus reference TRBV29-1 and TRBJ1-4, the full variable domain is SAVISQKPSRDICQRGTSLTIQCQVDSQVTMMFWYRQQPGQSLTLIATANQGSEATYESGFVIDKFPISRPNLTFSTLTVSNMSPEDSSIYLCSVRTNEKLFFGSGTQLSVL.

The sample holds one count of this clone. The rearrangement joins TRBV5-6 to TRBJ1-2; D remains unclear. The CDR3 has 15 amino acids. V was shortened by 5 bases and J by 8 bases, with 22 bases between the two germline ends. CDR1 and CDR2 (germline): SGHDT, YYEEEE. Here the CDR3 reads CASSVVDRDDIGYTF. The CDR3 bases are TGTGCCAGCAGTGTTGTGGACCGAGATGATATCGGCTACACCTTC.

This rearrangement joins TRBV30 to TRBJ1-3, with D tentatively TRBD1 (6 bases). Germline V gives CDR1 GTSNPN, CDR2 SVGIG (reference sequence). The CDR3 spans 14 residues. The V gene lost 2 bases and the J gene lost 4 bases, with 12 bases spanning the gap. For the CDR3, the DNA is TGTGCCTGGAGTTTCAGGGGCGGAGGAAACACCATATATTTT. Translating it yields CAWSFRGGGNTIYF.

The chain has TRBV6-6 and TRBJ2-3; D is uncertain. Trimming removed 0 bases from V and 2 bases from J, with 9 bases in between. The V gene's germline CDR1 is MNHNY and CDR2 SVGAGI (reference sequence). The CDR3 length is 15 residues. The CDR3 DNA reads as TGTGCCAGCAGTTACTCGGATCGGTACACAGATACGCAGTATTTT. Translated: CASSYSDRYTDTQYF.

CDR3 nucleotides: TGTGCCAGCAGTGAGGCATCTAGAGATACGCAGTATTTT. Its translation: CASSEASRDTQYF. V gene TRBV25-1 combines with J gene TRBJ2-3; D unresolved. Germline values: CDR1 MGHDK, CDR2 SYGVNS. The V end lost 3 bases, the J end lost 5 bases, and 9 bases lay between the germline ends. The CDR3 extends over 13 amino acids.

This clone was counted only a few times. The CDR3 sequence: CASSSATGGDQPQHF. The CDR3 DNA reads as TGTGCCAGCAGTTCTGCGACAGGGGGCGATCAGCCCCAGCATTTT. The rearrangement joins TRBV28 to TRBJ1-5; TRBD1 agrees at 10 bases. J was trimmed by 5 bases and V by 4 bases; bases with no gene match: 5. Germline CDR1 MDHEN, CDR2 SYDVKM. The CDR3 loop spans 15 amino acids.

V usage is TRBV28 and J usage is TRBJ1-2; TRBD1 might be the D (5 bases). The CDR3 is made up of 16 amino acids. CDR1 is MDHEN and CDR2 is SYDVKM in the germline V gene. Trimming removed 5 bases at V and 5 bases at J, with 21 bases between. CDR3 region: CASSEELGTLPYGYTF. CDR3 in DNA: TGTGCCAGCAGTGAGGAACTTGGGACGTTGCCTTATGGCTACACCTTC.

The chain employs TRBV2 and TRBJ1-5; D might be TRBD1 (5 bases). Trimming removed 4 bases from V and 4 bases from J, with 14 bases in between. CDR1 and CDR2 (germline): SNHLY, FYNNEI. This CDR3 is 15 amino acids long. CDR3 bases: TGTGCCAGCAGTGTGGCCGAGGGGTATAATCAGCCCCAGCATTTT. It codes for CASSVAEGYNQPQHF.

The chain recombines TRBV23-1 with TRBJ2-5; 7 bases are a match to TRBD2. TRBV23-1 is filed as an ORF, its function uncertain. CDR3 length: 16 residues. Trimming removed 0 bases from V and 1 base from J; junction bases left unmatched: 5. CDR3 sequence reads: CASSQSMGEGQETQYF. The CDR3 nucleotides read TGCGCCAGCAGTCAATCGATGGGGGAGGGCCAAGAGACCCAGTACTTC.

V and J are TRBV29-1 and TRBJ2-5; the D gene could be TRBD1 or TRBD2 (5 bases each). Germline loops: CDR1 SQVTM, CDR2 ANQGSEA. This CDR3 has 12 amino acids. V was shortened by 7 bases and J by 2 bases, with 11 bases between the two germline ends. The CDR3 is CSAGGQQETQYF. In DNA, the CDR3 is TGCAGCGCTGGGGGTCAGCAAGAGACCCAGTACTTC.

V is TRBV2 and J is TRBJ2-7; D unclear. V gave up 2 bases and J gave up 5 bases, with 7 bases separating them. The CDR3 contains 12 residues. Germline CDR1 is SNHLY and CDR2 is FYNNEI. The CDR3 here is CASSERVHEQYF. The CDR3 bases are TGTGCCAGCAGTGAAAGGGTGCACGAGCAGTACTTC.

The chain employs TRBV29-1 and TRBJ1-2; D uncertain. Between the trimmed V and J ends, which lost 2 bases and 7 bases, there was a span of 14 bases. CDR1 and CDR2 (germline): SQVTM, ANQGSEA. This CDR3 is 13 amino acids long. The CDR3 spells CSVENGAGSGYTF. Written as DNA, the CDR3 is TGCAGCGTTGAAAACGGAGCGGGGTCTGGCTACACCTTC.

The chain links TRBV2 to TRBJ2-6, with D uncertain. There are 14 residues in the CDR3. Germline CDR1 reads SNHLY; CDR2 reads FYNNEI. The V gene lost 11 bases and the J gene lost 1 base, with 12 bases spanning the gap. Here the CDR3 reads CAGRPKSGANVLTF. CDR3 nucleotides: TGTGCCGGGCGACCAAAATCTGGGGCCAACGTCCTGACTTTC.

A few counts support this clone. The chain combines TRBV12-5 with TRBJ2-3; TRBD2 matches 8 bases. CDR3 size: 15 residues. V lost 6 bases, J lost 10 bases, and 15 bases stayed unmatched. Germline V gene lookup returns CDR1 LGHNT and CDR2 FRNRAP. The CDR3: CASGSNSGNVGPQYF. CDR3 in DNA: TGTGCTAGTGGCTCAAATAGCGGGAATGTTGGTCCGCAGTATTTT.

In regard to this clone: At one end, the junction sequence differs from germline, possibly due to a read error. CDR3 sequence: CASSSQTATHF. CDR3 sequence (DNA): TGTGCCAGCAGTTCGCAGACAGCGACTCACTTC. The V gene is TRBV28, the J gene TRBJ2-4; TRBD1 is a possible D gene (5 bases). Germline loops: CDR1 MDHEN, CDR2 SYDVKM. The CDR3 extends over 11 amino acids.

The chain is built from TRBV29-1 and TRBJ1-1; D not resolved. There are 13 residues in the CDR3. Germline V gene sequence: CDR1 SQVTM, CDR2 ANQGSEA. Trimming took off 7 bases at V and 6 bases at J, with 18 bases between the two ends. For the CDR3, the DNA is TGCAGCGAGAGAGAGACATCAACCGCTGAAGCTTTCTTT. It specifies CSERETSTAEAFF.

As DNA, the CDR3 is TGTGCCAGCTCACTAGGGACACCGGTCCACGGGGAGCTGTTTTTT. This translates into CASSLGTPVHGELFF. The genes are TRBV18 and TRBJ2-2; D may be TRBD1 (6 bases). V was clipped by 4 bases and J by 7 bases, with 16 bases between them. Germline assignment: CDR1 KGHSH and CDR2 LQKENI. The CDR3 consists of 15 residues.

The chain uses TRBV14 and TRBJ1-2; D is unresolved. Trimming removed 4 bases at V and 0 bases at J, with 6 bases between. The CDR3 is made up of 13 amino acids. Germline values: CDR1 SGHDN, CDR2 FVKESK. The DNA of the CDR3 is TGTGCCAGCAGCCGACTAGCTAACTATGGCTACACCTTC. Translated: CASSRLANYGYTF.

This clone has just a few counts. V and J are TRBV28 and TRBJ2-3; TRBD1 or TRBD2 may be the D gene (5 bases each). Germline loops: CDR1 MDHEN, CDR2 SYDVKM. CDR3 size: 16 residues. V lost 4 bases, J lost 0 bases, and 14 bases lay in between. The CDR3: CASSSGTWKSTDTQYF. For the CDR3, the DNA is TGTGCCAGCAGTTCTGGGACGTGGAAAAGCACAGATACGCAGTATTTT.

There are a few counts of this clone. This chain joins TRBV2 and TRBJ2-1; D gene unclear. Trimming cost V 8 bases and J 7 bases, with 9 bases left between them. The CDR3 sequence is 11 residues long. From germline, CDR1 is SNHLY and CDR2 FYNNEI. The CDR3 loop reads CASDSQNEQFF. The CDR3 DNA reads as TGTGCCAGCGATTCACAAAATGAGCAGTTCTTC.

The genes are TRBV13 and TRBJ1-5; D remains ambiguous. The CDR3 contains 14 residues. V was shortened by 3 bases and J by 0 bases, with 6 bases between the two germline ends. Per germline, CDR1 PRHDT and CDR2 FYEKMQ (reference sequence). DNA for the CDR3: TGTGCCAGCAGCTTTTCAGGTAGCAATCAGCCCCAGCATTTT. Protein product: CASSFSGSNQPQHF.

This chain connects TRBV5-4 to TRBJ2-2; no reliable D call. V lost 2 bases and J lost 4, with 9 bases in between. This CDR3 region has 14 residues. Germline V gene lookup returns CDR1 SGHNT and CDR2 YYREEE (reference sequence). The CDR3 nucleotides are TGTGCCAGCAGCTTAGGAGTAGCCACCGGGGAGCTGTTTTTT. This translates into CASSLGVATGELFF. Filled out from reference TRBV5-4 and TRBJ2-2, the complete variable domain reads ETGVTQSPTHLIKTRGQQVTLRCSSQSGHNTVSWYQQALGQGPQFIFQYYREEENGRGNFPPRFSGLQFPNYSSELNVNALELDDSALYLCASSLGVATGELFFGEGSRLTVL.

CDR3 amino acids: CASSQVSNGELFF. CDR3 DNA sequence: TGTGCCAGCAGCCAAGTATCGAACGGGGAGCTGTTTTTT. The chain is built from TRBV4-2 and TRBJ2-2; D gene unclear. The V and J ends lost 1 base and 7 bases respectively, with 7 bases between them. This CDR3 spans 13 amino acids. In germline, CDR1 is LGHNA, CDR2 YNFKEQ.

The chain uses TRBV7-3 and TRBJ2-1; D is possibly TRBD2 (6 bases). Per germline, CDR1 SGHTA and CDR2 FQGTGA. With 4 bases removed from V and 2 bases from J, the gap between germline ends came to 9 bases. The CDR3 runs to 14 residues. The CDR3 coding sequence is TGTGCCAGCAGCTCGGGACTGGCCTACAATGAGCAGTTCTTC. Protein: CASSSGLAYNEQFF. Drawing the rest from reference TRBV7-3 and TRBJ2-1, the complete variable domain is GAGVSQTPSNKVTEKGKYVELRCDPISGHTALYWYRQSLGQGPEFLIYFQGTGAADDSGLPNDRFFAVRPEGSVSTLKIQRTERGDSAVYLCASSSGLAYNEQFFGPGTRLTVL.